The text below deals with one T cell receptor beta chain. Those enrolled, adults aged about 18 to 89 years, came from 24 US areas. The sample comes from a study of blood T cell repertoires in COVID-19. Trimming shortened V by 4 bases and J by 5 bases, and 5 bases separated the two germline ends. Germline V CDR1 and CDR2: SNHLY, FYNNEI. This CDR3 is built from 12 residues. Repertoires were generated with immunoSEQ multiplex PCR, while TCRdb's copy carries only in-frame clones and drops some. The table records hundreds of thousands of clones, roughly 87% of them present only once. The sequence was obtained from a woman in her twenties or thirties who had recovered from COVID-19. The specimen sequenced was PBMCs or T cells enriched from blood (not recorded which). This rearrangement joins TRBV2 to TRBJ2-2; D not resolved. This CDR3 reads CASSAQTGELFF. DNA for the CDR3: TGTGCCAGCAGTGCGCAGACCGGGGAGCTGTTTTTT.